This entry describes one T cell receptor (beta chain). This specimen belongs to a study of control samples from healthy donors and cancer patients. This table comes from immunoSEQ multiplex PCR, and its TCRdb copy is limited to in-frame clones, with some not included. The table lists some 150,000 clones, 80% to 95% of them singletons. Per germline, CDR1 SGHDT and CDR2 YYEEEE. V lost 5 bases and J 2 bases, leaving 21 bases between the germline ends. CDR3 length equals 17 residues. The TCR sequence derives from a woman between 55 and 75 years old in good health. This rearrangement joins TRBV5-6 to TRBJ2-3; D may correspond to TRBD1 or TRBD2 (6 bases each). Sequenced: blood. DNA for the CDR3: TGTGCCAGCAGGAGTCGGGGGCGTGGGAGCCACACAGATACGCAGTATTTT. Its protein product is CASRSRGRGSHTDTQYF.